The 8 T cell receptor beta chains presented below share a single source sample, sequenced in a study of T cells in Graves' hyperthyroidism and ophthalmopathy. There were TCR beta CDR3 regions amplified from RNA transcripts. First-round RT-PCR targeting the TCR CDR3 was performed with the HTBI primer set. TCRdb analysed the multiplex PCR reads with MiXCR anew, one entry per CDR3 protein. The table has roughly 500,000 distinct CDR3 sequences, 16% seen once. Sequencing was carried out using blood. The receptor set was obtained from a woman between 25 and 40 years old with Graves' ophthalmopathy.

This clonotype was observed many times. The V call is TRBV7-9, the J call TRBJ1-4; a possible D gene is TRBD1 (5 bases). This CDR3 is built from 12 residues. CDR1 is SEHNR, CDR2 FQNEAQ, per germline (reference sequence). Trimming stripped 8 bases from V and 6 bases from J, with 10 bases between. CDR3 nucleotides: TGTGCCAGCGTCAAAGGGGATGAAAAACTGTTTTTT. Translated, it gives CASVKGDEKLFF.

The chain uses TRBV4-1 and TRBJ2-7, with 8 bases identical to TRBD2. CDR1 MGHRA and CDR2 YSYEKL come from the germline V gene. The CDR3 runs to 14 residues. V lost 1 base and J lost 4; bases outside the gene matches: 3. The DNA for the CDR3 is TGCGCCAGCAGCCAAGGTCGGGAGGGGTACGAGCAGTACTTC. Protein: CASSQGREGYEQYF.

This clonotype has ten or more counts. J is TRBJ2-1 and V is TRBV4-3, with D unresolved. Germline CDR1 LGHNA, CDR2 YSLEER. V dropped 1 base and J dropped 6 bases, with 10 bases sitting between them. The CDR3 is made up of 14 amino acids. CDR3 region: CASSQGVAGNEQFF. The CDR3 coding sequence is TGCGCCAGCAGCCAAGGGGTCGCAGGCAATGAGCAGTTCTTC.

V usage is TRBV6-1 and J usage is TRBJ1-4, with a weak D call TRBD1 (6 bases). This CDR3 comprises 15 residues. Germline V CDR1 and CDR2: MNHNS, SASEGT. The V and J ends lost 6 bases and 0 bases respectively, with 11 bases between them. For the CDR3, the DNA is TGTGCCAGCAGCCGCACAGGGACAACTAATGAAAAACTGTTTTTT. It encodes CASSRTGTTNEKLFF.

Ten or more counts support this clonotype. The chain uses TRBV27 and TRBJ2-5, with 7 bases aligning to TRBD1. This CDR3 comprises 14 residues. V dropped 5 bases and J dropped 3; count of bases not matched to a gene: 6. Per the germline V gene, CDR1 is MNHEY and CDR2 is SMNVEV (reference sequence). In DNA, the CDR3 is TGTGCCAGCAGTCCCATAGGGACAGAAGAGACCCAGTACTTC. Its translation: CASSPIGTEETQYF.

This clonotype showed up many times. CDR3 amino acids: CASSLGQAGANVLTF. DNA for the CDR3: TGTGCCAGCAGCTTAGGACAGGCTGGGGCCAACGTCCTGACTTTC. The V gene is TRBV7-2, the J gene TRBJ2-6, with D possibly matching TRBD1 (6 bases). The germline V gene has CDR1 SGHTA and CDR2 FQGNSA. The CDR3 extends over 15 amino acids. The V and J ends lost 1 base and 2 bases respectively, with 6 bases between them.

At least ten counts were recorded for this clonotype. The V and J genes are TRBV7-2 and TRBJ1-5, with 9 positions matching TRBD1. CDR3 length equals 16 residues. Germline values: CDR1 SGHTA, CDR2 FQGNSA. J was trimmed by 5 bases and V by 2 bases; bases with no gene match: 7. CDR3 region: CASSLTGTGWYQPQHF. As DNA, the CDR3 is TGTGCCAGCAGCTTAACTGGGACAGGGTGGTATCAGCCCCAGCATTTT.

This clonotype showed up many times. The genes are TRBV2 and TRBJ2-1; either TRBD1 or TRBD2 may supply D (6 bases each). Deletions cut 7 bases from V and 8 bases from J, with 18 bases between. The length of the CDR3 is 14 residues. Germline CDR1 reads SNHLY; CDR2 reads FYNNEI. CDR3 in amino acids: CASTVGRRGDEQFF. Here the CDR3 DNA reads TGTGCCAGCACCGTGGGACGGAGGGGGGATGAGCAGTTCTTC.